Described below is a single TCR beta chain sequence and its context. Antigen: not known. Other DNA sequences in the same sample also yield this CDR3. Original methodology: For the immunoSEQ data, sequences were junction-only without quality scores, so filtering differed. Using immunoSEQ multiplex PCR, the repertoire was profiled, and TCRdb retains in-frame clones only, with some absent. Clone size and V and J calls were adopted from that table, with D and trimming inferred from the DNA. Here the sample spans hundreds of thousands of clones, about three quarters being singletons. The data are from a study of shared clonotypes between healthy human individuals. The wider study: Three plates each covered CD4 naive and memory; CD8 naive two, CD8 memory one. Whole-study findings and limits: Naive subsets generally exceeded memory subsets in estimated richness.

With 3 bases removed from V and 1 base from J, the gap between germline ends came to 7 bases. The CDR3 loop spans 13 amino acids. Germline V gene data show CDR1 as MDHEN and CDR2 as SYDVKM. The clonotype comes from a woman aged 25 to 39 in good health. The rearrangement joins TRBV28 to TRBJ2-7, with unresolved D. The material sequenced was memory CD4+ T cells sorted from blood. The sample's subset: CD45RA-negative fraction. For the CDR3, the DNA is TGTGCCAGCAGTTTGACGGTTTCCTACGAGCAGTACTTC. Translation: CASSLTVSYEQYF.